A selection of T cell receptor beta chains follows, all from one sample in a study of shared clonotypes between healthy human individuals. Profiled with immunoSEQ multiplex PCR; TCRdb holds only in-frame clones, not every one. Seen here are 2 million to 2.5 million clones, approximately 94% observed once, and the top ten hold roughly 0.13%. The material sequenced was naive CD4+ T cells sorted from blood. These receptors came from a man younger than 35 in good health. The CDR3 runs from the conserved cysteine through the conserved F or W. The D gene is left open where the match is weak. Clone size is stated in some rows and not others, as once, few, many or a class when expanded.

TRBV11-2	TRBJ1-6	few	TRBD1	CASKQGAGTPLHF	TGTGCCAGCAAACAGGGGGCTGGGACACCCCTCCACTTT
TRBV7-9	TRBJ1-5	.	.	CASSLGPGNQPQHF	TGTGCCAGCAGCTTAGGACCAGGGAATCAGCCCCAGCATTTT
TRBV7-9	TRBJ2-7	.	.	CASSLGLGGEQYF	TGTGCCAGCAGCTTGGGTTTGGGGGGCGAGCAGTACTTC
TRBV30	TRBJ2-2	.	TRBD1	CAWSLSPQTGAGELFF	TGTGCCTGGAGTTTGAGCCCCCAAACAGGGGCCGGGGAGCTGTTTTTT
TRBV4-1	TRBJ1-4	.	.	CASSLLRNEKLFF	TGCGCCAGCAGTCTGCTCCGCAATGAAAAACTGTTTTTT
TRBV4-1	TRBJ2-5	.	.	CASSQGTGQETQYF	TGCGCCAGCAGCCAAGGGACTGGGCAAGAGACCCAGTACTTC
TRBV2	TRBJ2-5	.	.	CASRDSGTSVRETQYF	TGTGCCAGCAGGGACTCCGGGACCTCAGTTCGGGAGACCCAGTACTTC
TRBV2	TRBJ2-7	.	TRBD1	CASGTGGYEQYF	TGTGCCAGCGGGACAGGGGGCTACGAGCAGTACTTC
TRBV4-3	TRBJ2-7	once	.	CASSRHISYEQYF	TGCGCCAGCAGCCGCCACATAAGCTACGAGCAGTACTTC
TRBV5-1	TRBJ2-3	once	.	CASSLSSRTKTDTQYF	TGCGCCAGCAGCTTGTCTAGCAGAACAAAAACAGATACGCAGTATTTT
TRBV5-1	TRBJ2-7	.	.	CASSLAEMGGADEQYF	TGCGCCAGCAGCTTGGCCGAGATGGGGGGCGCGGACGAGCAGTACTTC
TRBV5-1	TRBJ1-1	.	.	CASSLYGGGSGTEAFF	TGCGCCAGCAGCTTGTATGGGGGCGGATCGGGCACTGAAGCTTTCTTT
TRBV4-1	TRBJ1-5	.	.	CASSPLVVVNQPQHF	TGCGCCAGCAGCCCCCTGGTAGTTGTCAATCAGCCCCAGCATTTT
TRBV7-9	TRBJ2-4	.	TRBD1	CASSLGTGIAKNIQYF	TGTGCCAGCAGCCTGGGGACAGGGATAGCCAAAAACATTCAGTACTTC
TRBV18	TRBJ2-1	.	.	CASSPVLGGTYNEQFF	TGTGCCAGCTCACCTGTTTTGGGCGGAACTTACAATGAGCAGTTCTTC
TRBV18	TRBJ2-7	.	.	CASSPRPVSSYEQYF	TGTGCCAGCTCACCAAGGCCGGTAAGCTCCTACGAGCAGTACTTC
TRBV7-2	TRBJ2-7	.	TRBD1	CASSLVDRGISEQYF	TGTGCCAGCAGCTTAGTAGACAGGGGGATTAGCGAGCAGTACTTC
TRBV10-1	TRBJ2-5	.	TRBD2	CASSSGGYQETQYF	TGCGCCAGCAGTAGCGGGGGGTACCAAGAGACCCAGTACTTC
TRBV14	TRBJ1-6	.	.	CASSQQGRSPLHF	TGTGCCAGCAGCCAACAGGGTCGCTCACCCCTCCACTTT
TRBV2	TRBJ2-3	.	TRBD1	CASSRQGLGTDTQYF	TGTGCCAGCAGTAGACAGGGGTTGGGCACAGATACGCAGTATTTT
TRBV5-6	TRBJ2-3	once	.	CASSSIQITSTDTQYF	TGTGCCAGCAGCTCGATACAGATCACTAGCACAGATACGCAGTATTTT
TRBV10-3	TRBJ2-1	once	.	CAISESNLMGNEQFF	TGTGCCATCAGTGAGTCGAATCTAATGGGCAATGAGCAGTTCTTC
TRBV6-1	TRBJ2-2	once	.	CASSEGRPRVTGELFF	TGTGCCAGCAGTGAGGGGCGCCCCCGAGTCACCGGGGAGCTGTTTTTT
TRBV12-5	TRBJ2-1	.	TRBD2	CASGLEVAGGKQFF	TGTGCTAGTGGTTTGGAGGTAGCGGGAGGGAAGCAGTTCTTC
TRBV28	TRBJ2-2	.	.	CASRIETGGSTGELFF	TGTGCCAGCAGAATAGAAACGGGGGGCAGCACCGGGGAGCTGTTTTTT